Reported below is one T cell receptor beta chain. Assay: immunoSEQ multiplex PCR; the TCRdb copy retains only in-frame clones and omits some. Among 200,000 to 300,000 clones listed, roughly 88% were seen once. This entry is derived from a study of blood T cell repertoires in COVID-19. Whole-study context: PBMCs, B-cell-depleted T cells, or T cells provided the cDNA or gDNA that made up the material.

CDR3 length: 15 residues. This chain links TRBV21-1 with TRBJ2-1; the tabulated D call, TRBD2, remains unverified against the DNA. TRBV21-1 is a pseudogene locus. The sequencing sample was made of peripheral blood. The clonotype comes from a man between 40 and 49 years old who had recovered from COVID-19. CDR3 in DNA: TGTGCCAGCAGGCTACTACGGGGGATATACAATGAGCAGTTCTTC. This gives the protein CASRLLRGIYNEQFF.